A selection of T cell receptor beta chains follows, all from one sample in a study of shared clonotypes between healthy human individuals. Clones were read by immunoSEQ multiplex PCR, and TCRdb kept only the in-frame ones, dropping some. The repertoire consists of about 1 million clones, with around 82% occurring once and the leading ten covering more than 0.5%. Sequenced: memory CD4+ T cells from PBMCs. The receptors shown here come from a man aged 18 to 30 in good health. Some clones in this sample may be carry-over from other donors' samples. CDR3s include the opening cysteine and the closing phenylalanine or tryptophan. The D gene is left open where the match is weak. Not every row has a clone size; where given, it reads once, few, many or a size class.

len	j_gene	v_gene	abundance	d_gene	CDR3nt	CDR3aa
16	TRBJ2-1	TRBV7-9	.	.	TGTGCCAGCAGCTTAATGGTCGGGCGGGACCGCAATGAGCAGTTCTTC	CASSLMVGRDRNEQFF
14	TRBJ1-5	TRBV27	.	.	TGTGCCAGCAGTTTAAGGGGAGGCAATCAGCCCCAGCATTTT	CASSLRGGNQPQHF
14	TRBJ2-7	TRBV18	.	.	TGTGCCAGCTCACCTACAGGAGCGTTCGGGCAGCAGTACTTC	CASSPTGAFGQQYF
15	TRBJ1-2	TRBV2	.	.	TGTGCCAGCAGTGAATTCGGGCCGCTGGAAATAGGCTACACCTTC	CASSEFGPLEIGYTF
14	TRBJ2-3	TRBV4-1	few	TRBD2	TGCGCCAGCAGCCCCTGGGGGGGTACAGATACGCAGTATTTT	CASSPWGGTDTQYF
16	TRBJ2-7	TRBV4-2	.	TRBD2	TGTGCCAGCAGCCAAGATCCGCGCGGGAGAGCCTACGAGCAGTACTTC	CASSQDPRGRAYEQYF
18	TRBJ2-5	TRBV13	.	TRBD2	TGTGCCAGCAGCCCGACTAGCGGGAGGGCCCCTCATCAAGAGACCCAGTACTTC	CASSPTSGRAPHQETQYF
15	TRBJ1-4	TRBV5-4	.	.	TGTGCCAGCAGCTTTGGCGCAGCAACTAATGAAAAACTGTTTTTT	CASSFGAATNEKLFF
18	TRBJ2-1	TRBV7-8	.	TRBD2	TGTGCCAGCAGCTTGGGGTCTTCAGCGGGAGGGTGGTACAATGAGCAGTTCTTC	CASSLGSSAGGWYNEQFF
14	TRBJ1-5	TRBV18	.	.	TGTGCCAGCTCACCAGGGCAGCCAAATCAGCCCCAGCATTTT	CASSPGQPNQPQHF
14	TRBJ1-1	TRBV30	.	.	TGTGCCTGGGTCCTCCCGGGGCGAACGACTGAAGCTTTCTTT	CAWVLPGRTTEAFF
13	TRBJ2-7	TRBV5-1	few	.	TGCGCCAGCGCCCCCGGGGAGCCCTACGAGCAGTACTTC	CASAPGEPYEQYF
15	TRBJ2-3	TRBV5-4	once	TRBD1	TGTGCCAGCAGCTGGGGGACAGGGTTCACAGATACGCAGTATTTT	CASSWGTGFTDTQYF
15	TRBJ2-2	TRBV19	once	.	TGTGCCAGTACCGCTCCGGGCAGTTACACCGGGGAGCTGTTTTTT	CASTAPGSYTGELFF
12	TRBJ2-3	TRBV2	.	.	TGTGCCAGCAGTGTGCGGGGAGATACGCAGTATTTT	CASSVRGDTQYF
13	TRBJ2-7	TRBV11-2	.	.	TGTGCCAGCAGCTTATCAGGGGCCCACGAGCAGTACTTC	CASSLSGAHEQYF
16	TRBJ2-3	TRBV9	.	.	TGTGCCAGCAGCGTAGGCCCTGGGGAATACACAGATACGCAGTATTTT	CASSVGPGEYTDTQYF
13	TRBJ2-7	TRBV7-2	.	TRBD1	TGTGCCAGCGGAGTCACGACAGGGATGGCGCAGTACTTC	CASGVTTGMAQYF
17	TRBJ2-7	TRBV4-1	.	.	TGCGCCAGCAGCCAGGTGCGAAGAGGGCCAAGCTCCTACGAGCAGTACTTC	CASSQVRRGPSSYEQYF
16	TRBJ2-1	TRBV7-9	once	.	TGTGCCAGCAGACCGGGGGCTAGCGGTTCCTACAATGAGCAGTTCTTC	CASRPGASGSYNEQFF
13	TRBJ2-5	TRBV2	.	.	TGTGCCAGCCGGGAGACAAGACAAGAGACCCAGTACTTC	CASRETRQETQYF
14	TRBJ2-4	TRBV10-1	.	.	TGCGCCAGCAGTGAAGGGGAGGCCAAAAACATTCAGTACTTC	CASSEGEAKNIQYF
15	TRBJ1-5	TRBV15	.	.	TGTGCCACCAGCAGAGACCCAGGGGACAATCAGCCCCAGCATTTT	CATSRDPGDNQPQHF
15	TRBJ1-4	TRBV14	.	.	TGTGCCAGCAGCCGGGCAGGTCAATTCCGGGAAAAACTGTTTTTT	CASSRAGQFREKLFF
14	TRBJ1-2	TRBV4-2	.	.	TGTGCCAGCAGCCAAGATGGGGGCGCCTATGGCTACACCTTC	CASSQDGGAYGYTF
14	TRBJ2-7	TRBV10-3	.	.	TGTGCCATCAGTGATTCAGGCTGGGCCTCTGAGCAGTACTTC	CAISDSGWASEQYF
13	TRBJ2-7	TRBV2	.	TRBD1	TGTGCCAGCAACCGGGACAGGACCTACGAGCAGTACTTC	CASNRDRTYEQYF
13	TRBJ2-7	TRBV7-3	.	.	TGTGCCAGCAGCTTATTCATCTCCTACGAGCAGTACTTC	CASSLFISYEQYF
15	TRBJ2-7	TRBV7-3	.	TRBD2	TGTGCCAGCAGCCTGACTAGCGGGAGTGGATACGAGCAGTACTTC	CASSLTSGSGYEQYF
15	TRBJ2-3	TRBV7-2	.	TRBD2	TGTGCCAGCAGCTTAGTTTCTAGCGGAACAGATACGCAGTATTTT	CASSLVSSGTDTQYF
19	TRBJ2-7	TRBV28	.	TRBD1	TGTGCCAGCAGGAGCTTAAAGCCTTCCCCGGGACAGTCCCTCTACGAGCAGTACTTC	CASRSLKPSPGQSLYEQYF
13	TRBJ1-2	TRBV5-1	many	.	TGCGCCAGCAGCCCGTCCGGGGAGTTCAGCTACACCTTC	CASSPSGEFSYTF
15	TRBJ2-2	TRBV2	.	TRBD2	TGTGCCAGCAGTGGACTAGCGGGAGGAACCGGGGAGCTGTTTTTT	CASSGLAGGTGELFF
15	TRBJ1-2	TRBV4-1	few	.	TGCGCCAGCAGCCAAACAGGAACCCTGAATTATGGCTACACCTTC	CASSQTGTLNYGYTF
15	TRBJ1-1	TRBV9	.	TRBD1	TGTGCCAGCAGCGAACAGGGGTGGACGAGCACTGAAGCTTTCTTT	CASSEQGWTSTEAFF
18	TRBJ2-7	TRBV27	few	TRBD2	TGTGCCAGCAGTTCCAAAAGGACTAGCGGGGACCCCTCCTACGAGCAGTACTTC	CASSSKRTSGDPSYEQYF
18	TRBJ2-6	TRBV27	many	.	TGTGCCAGCAGTCTATATTGGCGCGGGATCTCTGGGGCCAACGTCCTGACTTTC	CASSLYWRGISGANVLTF
13	TRBJ1-1	TRBV5-1	.	.	TGCGCCAGCAGCCCCCTGACCCTTTTTGAAGCTTTCTTT	CASSPLTLFEAFF
14	TRBJ1-1	TRBV5-1	.	TRBD1	TGCGCCAGCAGCTCCCAGGGGGGGAACACTGAAGCTTTCTTT	CASSSQGGNTEAFF
14	TRBJ2-7	TRBV14	.	.	TGTGCCAGCAGCCAAGGGCTTCTGGTCGGTGAGCAGTACTTC	CASSQGLLVGEQYF
14	TRBJ2-7	TRBV5-4	.	.	TGTGCCAGCAGCAGCAACAGGGAGGGAGGCGAGCAGTACTTC	CASSSNREGGEQYF